The clone carrying this TCR beta chain was observed many times. The antigen remains undetermined. Unique molecular identifiers were built into the TCRbeta library. MiXCR, run by TCRdb on the PCR reads, gives a single entry per CDR3 protein. The sample records about 300,000 distinct CDR3 sequences, 10% being singletons. The sample belongs to a study of T-cell reconstitution after alpha-beta-depleted transplantation in children. The CDR3 has 12 residues. In germline, CDR1 is MDHEN, CDR2 SYDVKM. V gave up 4 bases and J gave up 7 bases, with 9 bases separating them. Study observations and caveats: Several hundred graft clones that had expanded were reportedly the source of alpha-beta T cells about two months after transplant. Newly made T cells mostly supplied T-cell counts and diversity one year after transplant.

The sample was PBMCs, taken before TCRalphabeta/CD19-depleted stem cell transplant. This chain links TRBV28 with TRBJ2-3; D unresolved. This clonotype was obtained from a boy under three years old with acute myeloid leukemia, due to receive a stem cell transplant. As DNA, the CDR3 is TGTGCCAGCAGTTCGGACGCATATACGCAGTATTTT. Translating it yields CASSSDAYTQYF.